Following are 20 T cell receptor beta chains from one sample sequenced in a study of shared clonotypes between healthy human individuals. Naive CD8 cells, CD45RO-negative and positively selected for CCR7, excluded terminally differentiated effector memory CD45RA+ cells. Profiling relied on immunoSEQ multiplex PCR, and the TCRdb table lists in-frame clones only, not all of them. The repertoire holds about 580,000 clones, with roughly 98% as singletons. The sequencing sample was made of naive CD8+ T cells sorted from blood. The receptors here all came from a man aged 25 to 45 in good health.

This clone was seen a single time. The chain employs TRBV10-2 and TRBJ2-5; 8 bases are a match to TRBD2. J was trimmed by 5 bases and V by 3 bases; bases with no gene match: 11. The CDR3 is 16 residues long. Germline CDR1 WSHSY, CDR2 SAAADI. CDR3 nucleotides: TGCGCCAGCAGTGATGGGAGCGGGAGATGGGGGGAGACCCAGTACTTC. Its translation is CASSDGSGRWGETQYF.

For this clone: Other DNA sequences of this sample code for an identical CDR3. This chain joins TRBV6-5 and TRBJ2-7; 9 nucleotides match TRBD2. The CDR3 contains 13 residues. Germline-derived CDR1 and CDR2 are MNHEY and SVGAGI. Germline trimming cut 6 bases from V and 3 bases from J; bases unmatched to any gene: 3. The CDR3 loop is CASSPSGIYEQYF. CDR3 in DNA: TGTGCCAGCAGCCCTAGCGGGATCTACGAGCAGTACTTC.

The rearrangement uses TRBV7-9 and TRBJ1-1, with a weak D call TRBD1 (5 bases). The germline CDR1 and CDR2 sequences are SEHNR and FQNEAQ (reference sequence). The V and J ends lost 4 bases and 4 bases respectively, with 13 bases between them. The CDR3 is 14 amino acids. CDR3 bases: TGTGCCAGCAGCTCACCCCGACAGACCACTGAAGCTTTCTTT. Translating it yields CASSSPRQTTEAFF.

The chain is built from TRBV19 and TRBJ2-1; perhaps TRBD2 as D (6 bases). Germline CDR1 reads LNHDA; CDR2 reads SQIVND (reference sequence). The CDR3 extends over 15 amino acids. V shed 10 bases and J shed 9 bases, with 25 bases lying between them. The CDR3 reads CATEFGGTAGIEQFF. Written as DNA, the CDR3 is TGTGCCACCGAGTTTGGCGGAACGGCGGGAATTGAGCAGTTCTTC. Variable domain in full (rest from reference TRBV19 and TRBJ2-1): DGGITQSPKYLFRKEGQNVTLSCEQNLNHDAMYWYRQDPGQGLRLIYYSQIVNDFQKGDIAEGYSVSREKKESFPLTVTSAQKNPTAFYLCATEFGGTAGIEQFFGPGTRLTVL.

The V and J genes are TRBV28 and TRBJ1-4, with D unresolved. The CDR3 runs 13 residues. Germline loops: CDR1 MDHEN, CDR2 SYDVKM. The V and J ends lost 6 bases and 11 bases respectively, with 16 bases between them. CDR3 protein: CASRIPPQRKLFF. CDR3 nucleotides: TGTGCCAGCAGAATCCCCCCTCAAAGGAAACTGTTTTTT.

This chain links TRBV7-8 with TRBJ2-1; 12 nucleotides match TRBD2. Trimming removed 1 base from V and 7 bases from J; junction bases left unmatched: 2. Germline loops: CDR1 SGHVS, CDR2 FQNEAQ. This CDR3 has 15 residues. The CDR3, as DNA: TGTGCCAGCAGCTTAGGTCTAGCGGGAGGGAATGAGCAGTTCTTC. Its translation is CASSLGLAGGNEQFF.

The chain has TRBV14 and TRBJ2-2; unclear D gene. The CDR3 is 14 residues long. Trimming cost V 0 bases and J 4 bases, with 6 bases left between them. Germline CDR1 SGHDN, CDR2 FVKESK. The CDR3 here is CASSQDISTGELFF. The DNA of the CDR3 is TGTGCCAGCAGCCAAGATATAAGCACCGGGGAGCTGTTTTTT.

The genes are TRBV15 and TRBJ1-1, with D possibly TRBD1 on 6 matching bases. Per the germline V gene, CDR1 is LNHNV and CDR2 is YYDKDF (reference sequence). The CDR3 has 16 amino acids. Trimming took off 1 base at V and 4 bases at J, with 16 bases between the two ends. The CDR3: CATSRGGTRGGTEAFF. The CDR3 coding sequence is TGTGCCACCAGCAGAGGTGGGACCAGGGGAGGCACTGAAGCTTTCTTT.

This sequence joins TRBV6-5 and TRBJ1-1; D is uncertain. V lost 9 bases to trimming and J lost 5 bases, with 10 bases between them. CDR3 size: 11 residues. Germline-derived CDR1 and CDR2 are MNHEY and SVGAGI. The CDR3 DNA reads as TGTGCCAGTAAGCTGGCTACTGAAGCTTTCTTT. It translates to CASKLATEAFF.

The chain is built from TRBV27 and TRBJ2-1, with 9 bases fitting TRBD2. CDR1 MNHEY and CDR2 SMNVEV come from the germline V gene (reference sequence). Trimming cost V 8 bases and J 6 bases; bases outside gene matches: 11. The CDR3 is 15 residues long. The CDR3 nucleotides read TGTGCCAGCCGGCGCGGGAGGGCCGGGGCCAATGAGCAGTTCTTC. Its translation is CASRRGRAGANEQFF.

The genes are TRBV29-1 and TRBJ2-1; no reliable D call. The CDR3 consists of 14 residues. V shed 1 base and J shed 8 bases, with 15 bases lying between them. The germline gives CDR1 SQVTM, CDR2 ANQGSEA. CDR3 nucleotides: TGCAGCGTTGAAGGATTCGGTGTAAGGGATGAGCAGTTCTTC. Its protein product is CSVEGFGVRDEQFF.

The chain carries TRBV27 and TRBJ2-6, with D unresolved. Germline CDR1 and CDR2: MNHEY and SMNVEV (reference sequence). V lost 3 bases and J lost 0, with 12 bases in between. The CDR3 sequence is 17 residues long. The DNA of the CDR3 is TGTGCCAGCAGTTTTCTCCCTCCATTCTCTGGGGCCAACGTCCTGACTTTC. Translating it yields CASSFLPPFSGANVLTF.

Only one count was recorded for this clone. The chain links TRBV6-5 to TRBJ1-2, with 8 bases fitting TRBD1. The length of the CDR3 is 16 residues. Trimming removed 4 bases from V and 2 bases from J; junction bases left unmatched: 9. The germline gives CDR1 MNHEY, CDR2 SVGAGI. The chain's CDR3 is CASSWTITGGNYGYTF. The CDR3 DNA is TGTGCCAGCAGTTGGACGATTACAGGGGGAAACTATGGCTACACCTTC.

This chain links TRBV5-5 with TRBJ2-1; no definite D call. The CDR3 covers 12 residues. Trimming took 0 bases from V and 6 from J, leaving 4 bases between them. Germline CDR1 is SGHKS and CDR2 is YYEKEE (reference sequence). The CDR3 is CASSLVSNEQFF. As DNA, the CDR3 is TGTGCCAGCAGCTTGGTGAGCAATGAGCAGTTCTTC.

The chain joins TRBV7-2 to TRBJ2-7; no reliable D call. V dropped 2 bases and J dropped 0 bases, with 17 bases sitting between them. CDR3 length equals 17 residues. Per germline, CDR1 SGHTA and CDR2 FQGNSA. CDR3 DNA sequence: TGTGCCAGCAGCTTATCACTGGAGTTCGCCCCCTCCTACGAGCAGTACTTC. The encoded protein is CASSLSLEFAPSYEQYF.

DNA of the CDR3: TGTGCCATCAGTGCGGGGCCCGCCTACGAGCAGTACTTC. It yields the protein CAISAGPAYEQYF. This chain joins TRBV10-3 and TRBJ2-7, with D tentatively TRBD1 or TRBD2 (5 bases each). The CDR3 consists of 13 residues. CDR1 and CDR2 (germline): ENHRY, SYGVKD. V was pared by 4 bases and J by 2 bases, with 9 bases between.

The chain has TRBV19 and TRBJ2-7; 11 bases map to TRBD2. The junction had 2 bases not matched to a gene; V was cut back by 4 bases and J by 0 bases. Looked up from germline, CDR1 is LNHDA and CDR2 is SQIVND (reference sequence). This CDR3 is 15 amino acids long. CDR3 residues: CASSKLAGVSYEQYF. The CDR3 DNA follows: TGTGCCAGTAGTAAACTAGCGGGAGTCTCCTACGAGCAGTACTTC.

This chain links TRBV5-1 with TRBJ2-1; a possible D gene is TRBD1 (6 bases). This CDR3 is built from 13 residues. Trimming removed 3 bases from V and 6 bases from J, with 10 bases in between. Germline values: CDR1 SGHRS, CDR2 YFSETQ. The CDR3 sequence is CASSSEDSNEQFF. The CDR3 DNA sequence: TGCGCCAGCAGCTCGGAGGACAGCAATGAGCAGTTCTTC.

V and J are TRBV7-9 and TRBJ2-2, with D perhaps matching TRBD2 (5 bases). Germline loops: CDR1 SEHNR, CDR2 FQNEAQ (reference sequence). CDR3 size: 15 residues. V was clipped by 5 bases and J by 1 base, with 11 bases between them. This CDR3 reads CASSQTTMNTGELFF. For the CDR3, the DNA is TGTGCCAGCAGCCAGACGACTATGAACACCGGGGAGCTGTTTTTT.

The CDR3 region has the DNA TGTGCCAGCCGGACTAGCGGGATCTACGAGCAGTACTTC. Translating gives CASRTSGIYEQYF. This chain connects TRBV28 to TRBJ2-7, with 12 bases matching TRBD2. V lost 8 bases and J lost 3; bases outside the gene matches: 2. CDR1 and CDR2 from the germline V gene are MDHEN and SYDVKM. The CDR3 length is 13 residues.